This entry lists 8 T cell receptor beta chains sequenced from one sample in a study of blood T cell repertoires in COVID-19. Assay: immunoSEQ multiplex PCR; the TCRdb copy retains only in-frame clones and omits some. The sample lists around 100,000 clones, around nine tenths occurring once. The source material was peripheral blood. Every receptor here comes from a man between 35 and 55 years old with acute or convalescent COVID-19.

The chain couples TRBV4-2 to TRBJ2-1; D is possibly TRBD2 (6 bases). V was shortened by 0 bases and J by 8 bases, with 11 bases between the two germline ends. Looked up from germline, CDR1 is LGHNA and CDR2 is YNFKEQ. The CDR3 extends over 14 amino acids. CDR3 protein: CASSQETRGYEQFF. The CDR3 DNA follows: TGTGCCAGCAGCCAAGAGACTAGGGGCTATGAGCAGTTCTTC.

The chain employs TRBV5-1 and TRBJ2-7; 7 nucleotides align to TRBD2. Germline CDR1 is SGHRS and CDR2 is YFSETQ. The CDR3 covers 14 residues. J lost 2 bases, V lost 2 bases, and 4 bases had no gene match. CDR3: CASSFAGTTYEQYF. CDR3 DNA: TGCGCCAGCAGCTTTGCAGGGACTACCTACGAGCAGTACTTC. The full variable domain, completed using reference TRBV5-1 and TRBJ2-7, is KAGVTQTPRYLIKTRGQQVTLSCSPISGHRSVSWYQQTPGQGLQFLFEYFSETQRNKGNFPGRFSGRQFSNSRSEMNVSTLELGDSALYLCASSFAGTTYEQYFGPGTRLTVT.

This chain uses TRBV2 with TRBJ2-1; the D gene is possibly TRBD2 (5 bases). Germline loops: CDR1 SNHLY, CDR2 FYNNEI. With 2 bases removed from V and 12 bases from J, the gap between germline ends came to 14 bases. The CDR3 runs to 13 residues. In nucleotides, the CDR3 is TGTGCCAGCAGTGAACCCTCGACTACAGTGCAGTTCTTC. This translates into CASSEPSTTVQFF.

The genes are TRBV6-1 and TRBJ2-3; possible D gene TRBD1, 5 bases. The CDR3 has 14 amino acids. CDR1 and CDR2 from the germline V gene are MNHNS and SASEGT. The ends were cut back, 1 base at V and 7 bases at J, with 12 bases in the middle. In DNA form, the CDR3 reads TGTGCCAGCAGTGAAGGGGTAGGGGTATATACGCAGTATTTT. Amino acids: CASSEGVGVYTQYF.

V and J are TRBV5-4 and TRBJ2-7; a weak D match, TRBD2 (5 bases). The CDR3 is 14 amino acids. The germline CDR1 and CDR2 sequences are SGHNT and YYREEE (reference sequence). V was clipped by 2 bases and J by 0 bases, with 9 bases between them. For the CDR3, the DNA is TGTGCCAGCAGCTTAGTGGGGAGCTCCTACGAGCAGTACTTC. Translation: CASSLVGSSYEQYF. Based on the CDR3 plus reference TRBV5-4 and TRBJ2-7, the full variable domain is ETGVTQSPTHLIKTRGQQVTLRCSSQSGHNTVSWYQQALGQGPQFIFQYYREEENGRGNFPPRFSGLQFPNYSSELNVNALELDDSALYLCASSLVGSSYEQYFGPGTRLTVT.

The chain joins TRBV7-9 to TRBJ2-2, with 8 bases lining up with TRBD2. This CDR3 spans 15 amino acids. Germline CDR1 reads SEHNR; CDR2 reads FQNEAQ (reference sequence). J was trimmed by 3 bases and V by 7 bases; bases with no gene match: 7. CDR3 region: CASTPGGGHTGELFF. DNA for the CDR3: TGTGCCAGCACCCCTGGCGGGGGGCACACCGGGGAGCTGTTTTTT.

Concerning this clone: Other nucleotide sequences in the sample specify the same CDR3. This rearrangement joins TRBV10-3 to TRBJ1-1, with TRBD1 identical over 9 bases. The CDR3 runs 13 residues. From germline, CDR1 is ENHRY and CDR2 SYGVKD. The J segment lost 5 bases and the V segment lost 6 bases, leaving 4 bases of the junction unmatched. CDR3 protein: CAIRGQGETEAFF. CDR3 bases: TGTGCCATCAGGGGACAGGGTGAGACTGAAGCTTTCTTT.

This clone was recorded at least ten times. V is TRBV2 and J is TRBJ1-5; TRBD1 aligns across 9 bases. This CDR3 has 13 residues. The V gene end was trimmed by 6 bases and the J gene end by 6 bases; junction bases not matched to a gene: 3. Germline V gene sequence: CDR1 SNHLY, CDR2 FYNNEI. The CDR3 DNA is TGTGCCAGCAGGGGACAGGGTACTCAGCCCCAGCATTTT. It specifies CASRGQGTQPQHF.